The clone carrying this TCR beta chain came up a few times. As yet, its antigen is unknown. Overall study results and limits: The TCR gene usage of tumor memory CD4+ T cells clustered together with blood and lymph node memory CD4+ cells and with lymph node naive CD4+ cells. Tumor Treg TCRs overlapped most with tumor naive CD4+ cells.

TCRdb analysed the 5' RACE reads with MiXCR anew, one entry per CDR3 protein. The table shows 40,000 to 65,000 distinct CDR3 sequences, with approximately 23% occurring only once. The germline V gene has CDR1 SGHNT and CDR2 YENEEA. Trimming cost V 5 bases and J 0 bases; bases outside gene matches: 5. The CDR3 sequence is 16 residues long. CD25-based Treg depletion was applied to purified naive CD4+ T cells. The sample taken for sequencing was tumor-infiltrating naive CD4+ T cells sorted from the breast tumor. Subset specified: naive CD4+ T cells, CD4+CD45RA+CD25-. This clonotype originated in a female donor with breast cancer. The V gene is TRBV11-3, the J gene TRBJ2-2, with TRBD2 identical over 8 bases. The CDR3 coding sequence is TGTGCCAGCAGCAAAGTAGCGGGGTCGAACACCGGGGAGCTGTTTTTT. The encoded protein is CASSKVAGSNTGELFF.